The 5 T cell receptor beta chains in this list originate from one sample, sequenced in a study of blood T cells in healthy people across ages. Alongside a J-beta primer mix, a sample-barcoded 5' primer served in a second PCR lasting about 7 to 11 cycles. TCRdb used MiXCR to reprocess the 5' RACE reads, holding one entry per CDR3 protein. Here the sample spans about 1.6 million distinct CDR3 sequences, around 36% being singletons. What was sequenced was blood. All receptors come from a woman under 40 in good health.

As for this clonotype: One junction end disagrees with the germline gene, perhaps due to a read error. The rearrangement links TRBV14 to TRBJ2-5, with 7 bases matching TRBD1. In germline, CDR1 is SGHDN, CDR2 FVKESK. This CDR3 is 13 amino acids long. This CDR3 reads CAGSQPGGGEQYF. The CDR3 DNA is TGTGCCGGCAGCCAACCAGGGGGTGGGGAGCAGTACTTC.

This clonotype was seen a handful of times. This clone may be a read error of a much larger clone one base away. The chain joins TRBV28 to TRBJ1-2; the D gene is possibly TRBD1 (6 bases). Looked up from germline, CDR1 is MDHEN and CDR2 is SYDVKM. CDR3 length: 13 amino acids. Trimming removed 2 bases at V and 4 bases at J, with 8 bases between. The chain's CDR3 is CASSLQGTYGYTF. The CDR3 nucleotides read TGTGCCAGCAGTTTACAGGGGACCTATGGCTACACCTTC.

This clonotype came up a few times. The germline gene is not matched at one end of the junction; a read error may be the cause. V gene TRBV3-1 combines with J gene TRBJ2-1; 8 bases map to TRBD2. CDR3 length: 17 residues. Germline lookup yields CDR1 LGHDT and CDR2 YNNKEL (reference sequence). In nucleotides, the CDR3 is TGTGCCAGCAGCCTCCCGACTAGCGTAAGCTCCTACAATGAGCGGTTCTTC. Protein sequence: CASSLPTSVSSYNERFF.

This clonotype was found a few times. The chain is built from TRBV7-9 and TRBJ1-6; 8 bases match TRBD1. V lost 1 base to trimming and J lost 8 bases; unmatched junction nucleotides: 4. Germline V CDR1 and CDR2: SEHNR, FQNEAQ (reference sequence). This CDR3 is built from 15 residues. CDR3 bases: TGTGCCAGCAGCTTAGGACAGGGGCAGGATTCACCCCTCCACTTT. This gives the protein CASSLGQGQDSPLHF.

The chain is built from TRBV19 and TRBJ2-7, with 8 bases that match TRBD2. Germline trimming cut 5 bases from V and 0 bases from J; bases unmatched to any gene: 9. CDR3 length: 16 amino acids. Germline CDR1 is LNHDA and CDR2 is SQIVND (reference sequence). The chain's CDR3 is CASSSEDSGISYEQYF. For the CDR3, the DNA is TGTGCCAGTAGTTCTGAGGATAGCGGGATCTCCTACGAGCAGTACTTC.